The entry below gives a single TCR beta chain sequence along with its context. These data originate in a study of blood T cell repertoires in COVID-19. Study at large: Collection of acute and convalescent COVID-19 samples took place in the United States, Italy and Spain. Sources were T cells, B-cell-depleted T cells, or PBMCs; the material itself was cDNA or gDNA.

Trimming removed 7 bases at V and 1 base at J, with 17 bases between. In germline, CDR1 is SQVTM, CDR2 ANQGSEA. The CDR3 length is 14 residues. Original processing methods: How many nucleated cells were present was estimated from reference gene primer amplification. Libraries were prepared by immunoSEQ multiplex PCR; TCRdb keeps only in-frame clonotypes and omits some of them. V and J calls and clone size are those listed in that table; D and trimming were worked out from the DNA. The repertoire includes hundreds of thousands of clones, 85% of them detected once, and roughly 5% sits in the top ten. Sequenced material: peripheral blood. J is TRBJ2-7 and V is TRBV29-1, with D possibly TRBD2 on 5 matching bases. The TCR comes from a man aged 45 to 65 with active or convalescent COVID-19. This chain's CDR3 is CSATTGSDSYEQYF. Written as DNA, the CDR3 is TGCAGCGCCACGACGGGATCCGATTCCTACGAGCAGTACTTC.